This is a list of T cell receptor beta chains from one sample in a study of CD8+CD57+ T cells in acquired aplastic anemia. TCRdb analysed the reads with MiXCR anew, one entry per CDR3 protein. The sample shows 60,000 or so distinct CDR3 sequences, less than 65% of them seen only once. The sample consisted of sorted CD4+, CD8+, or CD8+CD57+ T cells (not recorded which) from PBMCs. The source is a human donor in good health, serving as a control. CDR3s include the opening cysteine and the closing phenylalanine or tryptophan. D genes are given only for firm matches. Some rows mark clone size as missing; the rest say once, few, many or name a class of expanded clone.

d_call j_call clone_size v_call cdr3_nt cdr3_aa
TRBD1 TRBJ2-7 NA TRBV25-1 TGTGCCAGCAGTGACCAGGGACAGGGCAGGAGCTACGAGCAGTACTTC CASSDQGQGRSYEQYF
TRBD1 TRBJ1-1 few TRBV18 TGTGCCAGCTCACCGGGTAGAGGAGGCACAGGGGGAGTGATTGAGGCTTTCTTT CASSPGRGGTGGVIEAFF
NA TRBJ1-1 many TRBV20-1 TGCAGTGCTAGAGTGCCCCGGGGGAACACTGAAGCTTTCTTT CSARVPRGNTEAFF
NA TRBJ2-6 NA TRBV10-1 TGCGCCAGCAGTCCCTCTGGGGCCAACGTCCTGACTTTC CASSPSGANVLTF
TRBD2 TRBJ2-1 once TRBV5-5 TGTGCCAGCAGACCGACTAGCGGGAGCAATGAGCAGTTCTTC CASRPTSGSNEQFF
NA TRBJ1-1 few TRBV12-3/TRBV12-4 TGTGCCAGCAGCTCGGGTAGGCGGGACGGTGGGACCATGAACACTGAAGCTTTCTTT CASSSGRRDGGTMNTEAFF
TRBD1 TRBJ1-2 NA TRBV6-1 TGTGCCAGCAGACGGGACAGGGGTTATCAAGGCCGCACCTTC CASRRDRGYQGRTF
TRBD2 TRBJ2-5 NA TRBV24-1 TGTGCCACCAGTGGGACGGATGGCGGGAGGCCTCCGGAGACCCAGTACTTC CATSGTDGGRPPETQYF
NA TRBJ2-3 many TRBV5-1 TGCGCCAGCAGCTATACCCCCACAGATACGCAGTATTTT CASSYTPTDTQYF
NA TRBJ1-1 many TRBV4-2 TGTGCCAGCAGCCAGGGAGCGGTGGGGAACACTGAAGCTTTCTTT CASSQGAVGNTEAFF
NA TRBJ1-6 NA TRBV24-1 TGTGCCACATCGGGGGGGAACCCCTTGAATTCACCCCTCCACTTT CATSGGNPLNSPLHF
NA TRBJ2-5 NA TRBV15 TGTGCCACCAGCATCTGCGGAGGGGGGACCCAGTACTTC CATSICGGGTQYF
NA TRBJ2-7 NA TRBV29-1 TGCAGCGTTGAACCGGCAGGTGGGGGGCAGTACTTC CSVEPAGGGQYF
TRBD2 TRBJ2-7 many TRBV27 TGTGCCAGCCCCTGGAAGCGGGAGATGTACTTC CASPWKREMYF
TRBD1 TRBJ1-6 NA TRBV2 TGTGCCACCTCCTTGATGGAGACAGGGGATTCACCCCTCCACTTT CATSLMETGDSPLHF
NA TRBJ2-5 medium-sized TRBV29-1 TGCAGCGTTCACCGGGACCCTAAGTACCAAGAGACCCAGTACTTC CSVHRDPKYQETQYF
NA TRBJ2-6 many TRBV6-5 TGTGCCAGCAGTCCCTCGGGGGGCGCTGGGGCCAACGTCCTGACTTTC CASSPSGGAGANVLTF
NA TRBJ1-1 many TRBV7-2 TGTGCCAGCAGCTTAGAACAGGGAAGGGGAGGTGAAGCTTTCTTT CASSLEQGRGGEAFF